This TCR beta chain emerged from a study of cytomegalovirus exposure and HLA in healthy donors. Study conclusions and caveats: Using the classifier, cytomegalovirus status was reportedly diagnosed with high specificity and sensitivity. An analysis done earlier found most TCR beta V segments productive about 90% or about 30% of the time.

13 Jbeta primers and 60 Vbeta primers were used for the PCR. Profiled with immunoSEQ multiplex PCR; TCRdb holds only in-frame clones, not every one. The profile shows fewer than 130,000 clones, less than 75% of them singletons. Comments on this clone: Its antigen remains unknown.

Per the germline V gene, CDR1 is SGHRS and CDR2 is YFSETQ. CDR3 length equals 14 residues. Between the trimmed V and J ends, which lost 3 bases and 8 bases, there was a span of 14 bases. Healthy donors of bone marrow made up the group. V and J are TRBV5-1 and TRBJ1-4; D is uncertain. Source material: PBMCs. The clonotype was recovered from a man in his forties or fifties in good health and CMV-seropositive. The CDR3 nucleotides are TGCGCCAGCAGCTCCGGACGGGGTGGGGAAAAACTGTTTTTT. It encodes CASSSGRGGEKLFF.